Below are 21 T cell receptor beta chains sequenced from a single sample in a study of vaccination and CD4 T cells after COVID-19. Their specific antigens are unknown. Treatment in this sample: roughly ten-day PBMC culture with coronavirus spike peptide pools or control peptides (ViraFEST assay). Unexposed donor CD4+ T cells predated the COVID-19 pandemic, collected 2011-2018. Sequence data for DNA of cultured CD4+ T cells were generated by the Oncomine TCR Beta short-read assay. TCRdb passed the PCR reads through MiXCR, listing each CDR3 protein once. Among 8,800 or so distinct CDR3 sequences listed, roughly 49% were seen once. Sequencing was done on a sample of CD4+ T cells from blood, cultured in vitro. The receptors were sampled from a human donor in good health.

The CDR3 DNA sequence: TGCGCCAGCAGCACGTCAGGTCTAGCGGGGGGTCAAGAGACCCAGTACTTC. Amino acids: CASSTSGLAGGQETQYF. The chain joins TRBV5-1 to TRBJ2-5; 11 bases match TRBD2. V lost 4 bases, J lost 2 bases, and 10 bases stayed unmatched. The CDR3 loop spans 17 amino acids. The germline V gene has CDR1 SGHRS and CDR2 YFSETQ.

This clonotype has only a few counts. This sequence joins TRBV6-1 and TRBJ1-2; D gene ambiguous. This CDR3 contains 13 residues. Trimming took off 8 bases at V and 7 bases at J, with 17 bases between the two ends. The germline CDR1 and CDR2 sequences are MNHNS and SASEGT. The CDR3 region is CASGIGPVLGYTF. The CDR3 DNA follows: TGTGCCAGCGGGATAGGGCCTGTGCTTGGCTACACCTTC.

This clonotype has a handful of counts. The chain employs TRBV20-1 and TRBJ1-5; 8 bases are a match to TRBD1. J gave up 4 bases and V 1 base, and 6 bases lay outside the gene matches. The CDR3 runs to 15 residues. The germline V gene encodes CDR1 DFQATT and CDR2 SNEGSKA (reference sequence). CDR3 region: CSARAAGQANQPQHF. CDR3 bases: TGCAGTGCTAGAGCCGCGGGACAGGCAAATCAGCCCCAGCATTTT.

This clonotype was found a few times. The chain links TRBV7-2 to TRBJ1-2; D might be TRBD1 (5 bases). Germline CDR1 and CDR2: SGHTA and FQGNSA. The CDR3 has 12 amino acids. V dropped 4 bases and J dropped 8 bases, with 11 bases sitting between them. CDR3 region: CASSSTGSGYTF. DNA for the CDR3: TGTGCCAGCAGCTCCACAGGATCCGGCTACACCTTC.

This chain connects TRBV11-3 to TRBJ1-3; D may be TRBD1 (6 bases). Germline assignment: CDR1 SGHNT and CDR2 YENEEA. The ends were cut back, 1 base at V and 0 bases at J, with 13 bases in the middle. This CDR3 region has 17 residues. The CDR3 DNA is TGTGCCAGCAGCTTAGTGAAGGGGGAGGTCTCTGGAAACACCATATATTTT. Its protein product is CASSLVKGEVSGNTIYF.

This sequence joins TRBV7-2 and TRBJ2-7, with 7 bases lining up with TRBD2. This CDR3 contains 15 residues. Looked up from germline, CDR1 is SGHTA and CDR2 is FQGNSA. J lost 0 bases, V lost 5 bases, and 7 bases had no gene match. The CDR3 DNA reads TGTGCCAGCAGCCTTGGGGAGGGTCCCTCCTACGAGCAGTACTTC. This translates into CASSLGEGPSYEQYF.

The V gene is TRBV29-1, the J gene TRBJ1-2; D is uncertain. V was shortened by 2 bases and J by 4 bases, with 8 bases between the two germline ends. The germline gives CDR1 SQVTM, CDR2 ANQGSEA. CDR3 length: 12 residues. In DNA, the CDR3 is TGCAGCGTTGAACTTAGGGTCTATGGCTACACCTTC. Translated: CSVELRVYGYTF. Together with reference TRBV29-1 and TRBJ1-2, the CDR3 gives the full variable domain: SAVISQKPSRDICQRGTSLTIQCQVDSQVTMMFWYRQQPGQSLTLIATANQGSEATYESGFVIDKFPISRPNLTFSTLTVSNMSPEDSSIYLCSVELRVYGYTFGSGTRLTVV.

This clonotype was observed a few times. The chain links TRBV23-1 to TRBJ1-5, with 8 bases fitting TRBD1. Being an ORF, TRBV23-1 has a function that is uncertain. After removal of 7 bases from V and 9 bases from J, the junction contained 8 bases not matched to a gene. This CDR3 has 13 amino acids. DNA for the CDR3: TGCGCCAGCAAATTTCGACAGGGGCTGCCCCAGCATTTT. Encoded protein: CASKFRQGLPQHF.

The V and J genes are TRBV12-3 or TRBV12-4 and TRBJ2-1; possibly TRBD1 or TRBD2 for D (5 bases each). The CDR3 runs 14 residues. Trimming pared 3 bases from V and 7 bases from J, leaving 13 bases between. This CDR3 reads CASSLGRERNEQFF. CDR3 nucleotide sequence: TGTGCCAGCAGTTTGGGACGGGAAAGGAATGAGCAGTTCTTC.

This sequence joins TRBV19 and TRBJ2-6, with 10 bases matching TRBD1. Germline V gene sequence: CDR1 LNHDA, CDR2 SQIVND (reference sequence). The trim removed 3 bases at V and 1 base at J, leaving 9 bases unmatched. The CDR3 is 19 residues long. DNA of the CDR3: TGTGCCAGTAGTATCGGGCGACAGGGGGCTTTTTCTGGGGCCAACGTCCTGACTTTC. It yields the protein CASSIGRQGAFSGANVLTF.

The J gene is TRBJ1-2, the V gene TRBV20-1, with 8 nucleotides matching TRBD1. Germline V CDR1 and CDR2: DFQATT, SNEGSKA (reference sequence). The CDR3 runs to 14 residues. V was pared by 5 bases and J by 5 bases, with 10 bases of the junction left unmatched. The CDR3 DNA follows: TGCAGTGCTCTACCCGCTGACAGGGGATATGGCTACACCTTC. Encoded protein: CSALPADRGYGYTF.

The CDR3 sequence is CASSLDGRPNTEAFF. In DNA form, the CDR3 reads TGCGCCAGCAGCTTGGATGGACGGCCGAACACTGAAGCTTTCTTT. The rearrangement joins TRBV5-1 to TRBJ1-1; D is ambiguous. Germline CDR1 reads SGHRS; CDR2 reads YFSETQ. V lost 0 bases to trimming and J lost 1 base, with 10 bases between them. CDR3 size: 15 residues.

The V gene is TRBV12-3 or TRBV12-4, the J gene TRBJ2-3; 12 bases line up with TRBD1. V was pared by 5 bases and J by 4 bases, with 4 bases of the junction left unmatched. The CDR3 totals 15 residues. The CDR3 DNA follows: TGTGCCAGCAGTACTGGGACAGGGGGCGCAGATACGCAGTATTTT. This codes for CASSTGTGGADTQYF.

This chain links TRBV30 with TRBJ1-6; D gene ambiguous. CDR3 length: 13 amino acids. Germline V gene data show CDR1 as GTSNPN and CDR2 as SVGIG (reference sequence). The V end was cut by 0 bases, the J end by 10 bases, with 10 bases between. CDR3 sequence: CAWSVKGPSPLHF. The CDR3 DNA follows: TGTGCCTGGAGTGTAAAGGGTCCCTCACCCCTCCACTTT.

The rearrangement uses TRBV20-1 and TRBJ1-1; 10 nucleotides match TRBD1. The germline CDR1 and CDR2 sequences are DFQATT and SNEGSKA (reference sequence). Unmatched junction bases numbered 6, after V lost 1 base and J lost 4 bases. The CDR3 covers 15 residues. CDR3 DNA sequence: TGCAGTGCTAGAGCGCCGGGACAGGGGTTCACTGAAGCTTTCTTT. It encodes CSARAPGQGFTEAFF.

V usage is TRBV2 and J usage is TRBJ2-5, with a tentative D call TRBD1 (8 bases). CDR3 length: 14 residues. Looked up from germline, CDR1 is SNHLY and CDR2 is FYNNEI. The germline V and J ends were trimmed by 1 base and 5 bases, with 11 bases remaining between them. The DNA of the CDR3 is TGTGCCAGCAGTGAAGACAGGGGGGGTGAGACCCAGTACTTC. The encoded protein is CASSEDRGGETQYF.

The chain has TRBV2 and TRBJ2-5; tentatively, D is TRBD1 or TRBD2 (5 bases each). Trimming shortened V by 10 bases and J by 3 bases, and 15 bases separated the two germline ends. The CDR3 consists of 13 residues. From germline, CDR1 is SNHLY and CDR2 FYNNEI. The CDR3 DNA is TGTGCCACCCTGTCGGGACGTAAAGAGACCCAGTACTTC. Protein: CATLSGRKETQYF.

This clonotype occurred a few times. In DNA form, the CDR3 reads TGTGCCAGCAGTCTCGGACAGGGGGAAGGGGAGCAGTTCTTC. Its protein product is CASSLGQGEGEQFF. The chain carries TRBV27 and TRBJ2-1; 10 nucleotides line up with TRBD1. V was clipped by 5 bases and J by 10 bases; unmatched bases: 8. CDR1 and CDR2 (germline): MNHEY, SMNVEV (reference sequence). The CDR3 loop spans 14 amino acids.

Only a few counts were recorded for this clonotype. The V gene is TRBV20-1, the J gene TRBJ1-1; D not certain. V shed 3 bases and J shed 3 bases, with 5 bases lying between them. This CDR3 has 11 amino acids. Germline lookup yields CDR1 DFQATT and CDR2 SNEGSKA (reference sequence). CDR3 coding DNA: TGCAGTGCTAGTTGGGACACTGAAGCTTTCTTT. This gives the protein CSASWDTEAFF.

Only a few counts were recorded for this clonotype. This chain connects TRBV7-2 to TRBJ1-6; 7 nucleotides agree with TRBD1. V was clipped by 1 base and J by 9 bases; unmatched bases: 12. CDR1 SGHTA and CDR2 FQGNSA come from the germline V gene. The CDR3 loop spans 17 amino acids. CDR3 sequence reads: CASSLVVSGTEGSPLHF. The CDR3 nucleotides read TGTGCCAGCAGCTTAGTGGTCAGCGGGACAGAGGGTTCACCCCTCCACTTT.

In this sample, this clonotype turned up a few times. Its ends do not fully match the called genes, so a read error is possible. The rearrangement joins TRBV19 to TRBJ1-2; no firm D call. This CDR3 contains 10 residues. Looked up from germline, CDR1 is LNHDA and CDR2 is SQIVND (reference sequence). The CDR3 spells CASSNDGYTF. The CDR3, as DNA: TGTGCCAGTAGTAACGATGGCTACACCTTC.